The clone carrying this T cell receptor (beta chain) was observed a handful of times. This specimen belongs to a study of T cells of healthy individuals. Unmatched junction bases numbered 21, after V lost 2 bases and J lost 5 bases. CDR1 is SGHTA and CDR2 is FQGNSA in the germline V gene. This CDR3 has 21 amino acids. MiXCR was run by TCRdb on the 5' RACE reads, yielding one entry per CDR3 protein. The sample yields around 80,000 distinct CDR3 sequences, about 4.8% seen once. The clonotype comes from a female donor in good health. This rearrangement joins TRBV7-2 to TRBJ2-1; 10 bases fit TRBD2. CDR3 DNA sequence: TGTGCCAGCAGCTTAACTCCCCTAATCCCCGCGCTAGCGGGAGTCAACAATGAGCAGTTCTTC. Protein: CASSLTPLIPALAGVNNEQFF.